These T cell receptor beta chains were read from a single sample in a study of T-cell memory formation after mild COVID-19. MiXCR, applied by TCRdb to the 5' RACE reads, yields one record per CDR3 protein. The repertoire has 300,000 to 350,000 distinct CDR3 sequences, more than 13% of them found once; the top ten carry around 23%. Sequences were obtained from PBMCs or a T cell subset sorted from them (not recorded which). These receptors all come from a young man who had mild COVID-19 (a few samples of this study predate the infection). Cell type and time point are not known. Each CDR3 is given with its conserved first and last residue. The order of the fields is V gene, D gene, clone size, J gene, CDR3 DNA, CDR3 protein. The D gene is left open where the match is weak. Clone size is not always given. Where it is, it says once, few, many or a class for expanded clones.

V gene: TRBV7-9
D gene: .
clone size: few
J gene: TRBJ2-1
CDR3 DNA: TGTGCCAGCAGCCCCAGGGTAGGGTCCTACAATGAGCAGTTCTTC
CDR3 protein: CASSPRVGSYNEQFF

V gene: TRBV7-9
D gene: TRBD2
clone size: few
J gene: TRBJ2-1
CDR3 DNA: TGTGCCAGCAGCTTAGGCCCTAGCGGGGATGAGCAGTTCTTC
CDR3 protein: CASSLGPSGDEQFF

V gene: TRBV24-1
D gene: .
clone size: few
J gene: TRBJ1-5
CDR3 DNA: TGTGCCACCAGTGATTTTGCGGATCAGCCCCAGCATTTT
CDR3 protein: CATSDFADQPQHF

V gene: TRBV20-1
D gene: .
clone size: .
J gene: TRBJ1-4
CDR3 DNA: TGCAGTGTGGGGGGCCGGCGCGAAAAACTGTTTTTT
CDR3 protein: CSVGGRREKLFF

V gene: TRBV7-2
D gene: TRBD2
clone size: many
J gene: TRBJ2-3
CDR3 DNA: TGTGCCAGCAGCTTAGTTCCAGCGGGGGGCGGCACAGATACGCAGTATTTT
CDR3 protein: CASSLVPAGGGTDTQYF

V gene: TRBV15
D gene: .
clone size: .
J gene: TRBJ2-3
CDR3 DNA: TGTGCCACCAGCAGAGATGATGTGACGGCCACAGATACGCAGTATTTT
CDR3 protein: CATSRDDVTATDTQYF

V gene: TRBV19
D gene: .
clone size: few
J gene: TRBJ1-2
CDR3 DNA: TGTGCCAGTGAGACCTGGGTGAATGGCTACACCTTC
CDR3 protein: CASETWVNGYTF

V gene: TRBV12-3/TRBV12-4
D gene: TRBD2
clone size: .
J gene: TRBJ2-5
CDR3 DNA: TGTGCCAGCAGTTTACTAGCGGATCTCAGCGAGACCCAGTACTTC
CDR3 protein: CASSLLADLSETQYF

V gene: TRBV7-9
D gene: TRBD1
clone size: few
J gene: TRBJ1-1
CDR3 DNA: TGTGCCAGCAGCCTTCCGACAGGGGTCGTCACTGAAGCTTTCTTT
CDR3 protein: CASSLPTGVVTEAFF

V gene: TRBV7-2
D gene: .
clone size: many
J gene: TRBJ2-5
CDR3 DNA: TGTGCCAGCAGCTTACTAGAGCGATGGGGGACCCAGTACTTC
CDR3 protein: CASSLLERWGTQYF

V gene: TRBV6-2/TRBV6-3
D gene: .
clone size: few
J gene: TRBJ2-3
CDR3 DNA: TGTGCCAGCAGTTACCCAGGGCCGTACACAGATACGCAGTATTTT
CDR3 protein: CASSYPGPYTDTQYF

V gene: TRBV7-9
D gene: .
clone size: few
J gene: TRBJ1-1
CDR3 DNA: TGTGCCAGCAGCTTAGACCGGTGGGCAGCCTTTAACACTGAAGCTTTCTTT
CDR3 protein: CASSLDRWAAFNTEAFF

V gene: TRBV10-3
D gene: .
clone size: .
J gene: TRBJ2-3
CDR3 DNA: TGTGCCATCAGTGAGAGCCGGGGAAGCACAGATACGCAGTATTTT
CDR3 protein: CAISESRGSTDTQYF

V gene: TRBV12-3/TRBV12-4
D gene: TRBD1
clone size: many
J gene: TRBJ1-1
CDR3 DNA: TGTGCCAGCGGTTCGACAGGGGGAGCTTTCTTT
CDR3 protein: CASGSTGGAFF

V gene: TRBV7-6
D gene: .
clone size: many
J gene: TRBJ2-3
CDR3 DNA: TGTGCCAGCAGCCAAATCGGTACACGGGATACGCAGTATTTT
CDR3 protein: CASSQIGTRDTQYF

V gene: TRBV25-1
D gene: .
clone size: many
J gene: TRBJ2-7
CDR3 DNA: TGTGCCAGCAGTGACTCCTACGAGCAGTACTTC
CDR3 protein: CASSDSYEQYF

V gene: TRBV20-1
D gene: TRBD1
clone size: .
J gene: TRBJ1-5
CDR3 DNA: TGCAGTGCTCCACAGGGGAACAGACCCCAGCATTTT
CDR3 protein: CSAPQGNRPQHF

V gene: TRBV20-1
D gene: .
clone size: .
J gene: TRBJ2-7
CDR3 DNA: TGCAGTGCGAACAGGGGAGGCCACGAGCAGTACTTC
CDR3 protein: CSANRGGHEQYF

V gene: TRBV7-8
D gene: .
clone size: .
J gene: TRBJ2-1
CDR3 DNA: TGTGCCAGCAGCTTATCGGGGCTCTCCTACAATGAGCAGTTCTTC
CDR3 protein: CASSLSGLSYNEQFF

V gene: TRBV28
D gene: .
clone size: .
J gene: TRBJ1-6
CDR3 DNA: TGTGCCAGCAGTTTCGGTAATTCACCCCTCCACTTT
CDR3 protein: CASSFGNSPLHF

V gene: TRBV20-1
D gene: .
clone size: few
J gene: TRBJ2-3
CDR3 DNA: TGCAGTGCCCAGACCGGGGTAGGGGCAGATACGCAGTATTTT
CDR3 protein: CSAQTGVGADTQYF

V gene: TRBV7-2
D gene: TRBD1
clone size: few
J gene: TRBJ2-5
CDR3 DNA: TGTGCCAGCAGATTGACAGGGCTTTTGGAGACCCAGTACTTC
CDR3 protein: CASRLTGLLETQYF

V gene: TRBV7-8
D gene: .
clone size: .
J gene: TRBJ1-5
CDR3 DNA: TGTGCCAGCAGCTTAGCGGGTGGGGGCAATCAGCCCCAGCATTTT
CDR3 protein: CASSLAGGGNQPQHF

V gene: TRBV15
D gene: TRBD1
clone size: .
J gene: TRBJ1-1
CDR3 DNA: TGTGCCACCAGCGACCACAGGGGCAGAAACACTGAAGCTTTCTTT
CDR3 protein: CATSDHRGRNTEAFF

V gene: TRBV7-3
D gene: .
clone size: few
J gene: TRBJ2-1
CDR3 DNA: TGTGCCAGCAGCTGGATTCGACAGGATTTCAATGAGCAGTTCTTC
CDR3 protein: CASSWIRQDFNEQFF